These 27 T cell receptor beta chains came from one sample sequenced in a study of cytomegalovirus exposure and HLA in healthy donors. PCR employed 60 Vbeta and 13 Jbeta primers. This table comes from immunoSEQ multiplex PCR, and its TCRdb copy is limited to in-frame clones, with some not included. The sample has roughly 200,000 clones, 75% to 90% seen once; the top ten hold approximately 0.31%. The sequencing sample was made of PBMCs. These receptors were collected from a woman in her twenties or thirties in good health and CMV-seronegative.

The gene calls are TRBV6-1 and TRBJ1-6; weak D call: TRBD1 (5 bases). The CDR3 consists of 15 residues. V lost 7 bases, J lost 0 bases, and 10 bases lay in between. Germline loops: CDR1 MNHNS, CDR2 SASEGT. Here the CDR3 reads CASKRGSSYNSPLHF. DNA of the CDR3: TGTGCCAGCAAAAGGGGAAGCTCCTATAATTCACCCCTCCACTTT.

The rearrangement links TRBV28 to TRBJ2-6; 8 nucleotides agree with TRBD1. Germline CDR1 MDHEN, CDR2 SYDVKM. The CDR3 consists of 18 residues. V shed 0 bases, J shed 3 bases, and the junction held 7 bases outside the gene matches. CDR3 bases: TGTGCCAGCAGTTTATGGGCAGGGGGCGTAAATGGGGCCAACGTCCTGACTTTC. This gives the protein CASSLWAGGVNGANVLTF.

This chain joins TRBV6-1 and TRBJ1-1; D perhaps matches TRBD1 (6 bases). The V gene's germline CDR1 is MNHNS and CDR2 SASEGT. Trimming pared 3 bases from V and 0 bases from J, leaving 11 bases between. The CDR3 totals 15 residues. The DNA of the CDR3 is TGTGCCAGCAGTGAGAGGGGGGGACTGAACACTGAAGCTTTCTTT. Translated, it gives CASSERGGLNTEAFF.

This chain connects TRBV14 to TRBJ2-3; no definite D call. Trimming removed 4 bases at V and 6 bases at J, with 14 bases between. Germline CDR1 reads SGHDN; CDR2 reads FVKESK. CDR3 length equals 14 residues. CDR3 residues: CASSPNRVQDTQYF. The CDR3 coding sequence is TGTGCCAGCAGCCCCAACAGAGTTCAGGATACGCAGTATTTT.

The chain is built from TRBV5-1 and TRBJ2-7; 8 bases agree with TRBD1. This CDR3 comprises 15 residues. Germline V gives CDR1 SGHRS, CDR2 YFSETQ. V gave up 0 bases and J gave up 7 bases; unmatched junction bases: 9. The CDR3 region is CASSLADRGTGEQYF. Here the CDR3 DNA reads TGCGCCAGCAGCTTGGCAGACAGGGGTACAGGGGAGCAGTACTTC.

The genes are TRBV5-3 and TRBJ2-7; 10 bases align to TRBD1. TRBV5-3 is classed as an ORF, of uncertain function. V lost 5 bases, J lost 6 bases, and 14 bases stayed unmatched. The CDR3 is 16 residues long. The CDR3 nucleotides are TGTGCCAGAAGTTCGACTCCCGGGACAGGGGCCCTCGAGCAGTACTTC. Translated, it gives CARSSTPGTGALEQYF.

The chain carries TRBV27 and TRBJ2-1, with 11 bases aligning to TRBD2. The CDR3 totals 15 residues. Germline V gene sequence: CDR1 MNHEY, CDR2 SMNVEV (reference sequence). With V trimmed by 8 bases and J by 1 base, 4 bases remained unmatched. CDR3 DNA: TGTGCCAGCGGATTAGCGGGGGGGTCCTACAATGAGCAGTTCTTC. Translation gives CASGLAGGSYNEQFF.

This clone was detected a few times. A junction end diverges from the germline sequence, so it may reflect a read error. The chain joins TRBV2 to TRBJ2-5; D is perhaps TRBD1 (7 bases). The CDR3 consists of 13 residues. In germline, CDR1 is SNHLY, CDR2 FYNNEI. The CDR3 DNA reads as TGTTCCAGCGTCTTGGAGGGGGCCGAGACCCAGTACTTC. This gives the protein CSSVLEGAETQYF.

The chain carries TRBV5-1 and TRBJ1-1, with unresolved D. Germline CDR1 is SGHRS and CDR2 is YFSETQ. Deletions cut 4 bases from V and 1 base from J, with 14 bases between. The CDR3 extends over 15 amino acids. The CDR3 DNA sequence: TGCGCCAGCAGCCCCCGACAATACCAGAACACTGAAGCTTTCTTT. As protein: CASSPRQYQNTEAFF.

The chain employs TRBV5-4 and TRBJ1-1; D uncertain. Trimming pared 0 bases from V and 5 bases from J, leaving 14 bases between. The CDR3 sequence is 15 residues long. The germline V gene encodes CDR1 SGHNT and CDR2 YYREEE (reference sequence). In DNA form, the CDR3 reads TGTGCCAGCAGCTTGGGCGGGAGCGGACGTACTGAAGCTTTCTTT. Translated: CASSLGGSGRTEAFF.

CDR3 amino acids: CASSMDSRLFDTQYF. In DNA, the CDR3 is TGCGCCAGCAGCATGGACAGCCGGCTATTTGATACGCAGTATTTT. The rearrangement uses TRBV5-1 and TRBJ2-3, with D tentatively TRBD1 (6 bases). Trimming removed 4 bases at V and 6 bases at J, with 18 bases between. Germline lookup yields CDR1 SGHRS and CDR2 YFSETQ. The length of the CDR3 is 15 residues.

The chain is built from TRBV6-1 and TRBJ2-1; 7 bases line up with TRBD2. This CDR3 is 15 amino acids long. V was pared by 3 bases and J by 0 bases, with 2 bases of the junction left unmatched. Germline V gene data show CDR1 as MNHNS and CDR2 as SASEGT. The chain's CDR3 is CASSDGGSSYNEQFF. CDR3 sequence (DNA): TGTGCCAGCAGTGACGGGGGGAGCTCCTACAATGAGCAGTTCTTC.

This clone was observed once. The chain combines TRBV27 with TRBJ2-1, with 8 bases identical to TRBD1. J lost 10 bases, V lost 3 bases, and 5 bases had no gene match. The CDR3 length is 13 residues. Germline V gene lookup returns CDR1 MNHEY and CDR2 SMNVEV (reference sequence). The CDR3 DNA reads as TGTGCCAGCAGTTTTAGGACAGGGCTAGAGCAGTTCTTC. Translation: CASSFRTGLEQFF.

The rearrangement joins TRBV2 to TRBJ1-2; maybe TRBD1 (6 bases). The CDR3 is 14 amino acids. Germline CDR1 and CDR2: SNHLY and FYNNEI. V shed 7 bases and J shed 4 bases, with 16 bases lying between them. The CDR3 region is CASKYRVDSYGYTF. Here the CDR3 DNA reads TGTGCCAGCAAGTACAGGGTAGATAGCTATGGCTACACCTTC.

This chain uses TRBV6-1 with TRBJ2-5; tentative D call: TRBD2 (5 bases). The end of the DNA aligns better with TRBJ2-7, so the J call may be wrong. Germline lookup yields CDR1 MNHNS and CDR2 SASEGT. The CDR3 contains 14 residues. This CDR3 reads CASRDRGSTYEQYF. Here the CDR3 DNA reads TGTGCCAGCAGGGACCGGGGAAGCACCTACGAGCAGTACTTC.

This chain uses TRBV2 with TRBJ2-2, with D possibly matching TRBD2 (6 bases). The germline gives CDR1 SNHLY, CDR2 FYNNEI. The CDR3 has 15 residues. The germline V and J ends were trimmed by 4 bases and 5 bases, with 14 bases remaining between them. The chain's CDR3 is CASSVLVGSTGELFF. CDR3 DNA: TGTGCCAGCAGTGTTCTCGTCGGGAGTACCGGGGAGCTGTTTTTT.

This chain links TRBV16 with TRBJ1-2; the D is unclear. The CDR3 sequence is 17 residues long. V lost 0 bases and J lost 5, with 19 bases in between. Germline V gene sequence: CDR1 KGHSY, CDR2 FQNENV. The CDR3 spells CASSQSSGSEFLYGYTF. CDR3 DNA sequence: TGTGCCAGCAGCCAATCGTCGGGTAGTGAGTTCTTATATGGCTACACCTTC.

This chain links TRBV19 with TRBJ2-3, with 8 positions matching TRBD2. CDR3 length: 15 amino acids. V was clipped by 3 bases and J by 2 bases; unmatched bases: 4. Germline V gives CDR1 LNHDA, CDR2 SQIVND (reference sequence). CDR3 nucleotide sequence: TGTGCCAGTAGTATCTCGGGACTAGACACAGATACGCAGTATTTT. This translates into CASSISGLDTDTQYF.

The chain couples TRBV13 to TRBJ2-2, with TRBD1 identical over 8 bases. The germline CDR1 and CDR2 sequences are PRHDT and FYEKMQ (reference sequence). The ends lost 5 bases at V and 6 bases at J; junction bases unmatched: 11. This CDR3 has 16 amino acids. The CDR3 reads CASSAYGQGRAGELFF. CDR3 nucleotide sequence: TGTGCCAGCAGCGCCTATGGACAGGGACGGGCCGGGGAGCTGTTTTTT.

V usage is TRBV7-3 and J usage is TRBJ2-1, with TRBD2 identical over 8 bases. Per germline, CDR1 SGHTA and CDR2 FQGTGA. The V segment lost 5 bases and the J segment 4 bases; nucleotides outside the gene matches: 7. The CDR3 is 15 amino acids. The CDR3 region is CASSPAASGYNEQFF. As DNA, the CDR3 is TGTGCCAGCAGCCCTGCGGCTAGCGGGTACAATGAGCAGTTCTTC.

The chain is built from TRBV2 and TRBJ2-3; 9 bases map to TRBD2. The CDR3 is 15 residues long. V was clipped by 4 bases and J by 5 bases; unmatched bases: 7. Germline V gene sequence: CDR1 SNHLY, CDR2 FYNNEI. CDR3 protein: CASSVERGAQDTQYF. In nucleotides, the CDR3 is TGTGCCAGCAGTGTTGAGCGGGGGGCGCAAGATACGCAGTATTTT.

The chain has TRBV2 and TRBJ1-1, with TRBD1 matching over 7 bases. This CDR3 spans 15 amino acids. CDR1 and CDR2 (germline): SNHLY, FYNNEI. With V trimmed by 5 bases and J by 1 base, 7 bases remained unmatched. The CDR3 loop is CASSTAGTENTEAFF. CDR3 sequence (DNA): TGTGCCAGCAGTACCGCCGGGACAGAGAACACTGAAGCTTTCTTT. Supplemented by reference TRBV2 and TRBJ1-1, the full variable domain reads EPEVTQTPSHQVTQMGQEVILRCVPISNHLYFYWYRQILGQKVEFLVSFYNNEISEKSEIFDDQFSVERPDGSNFTLKIRSTKLEDSAMYFCASSTAGTENTEAFFGQGTRLTVV.

This clone was observed a handful of times. This CDR3 reads CASSLRDRNNEQFF. The CDR3 DNA reads as TGTGCCAGCAGCCTACGGGACAGAAACAATGAGCAGTTCTTC. The chain couples TRBV11-3 to TRBJ2-1; TRBD1 matches 7 bases. CDR3 length: 14 amino acids. CDR1 and CDR2 from the germline V gene are SGHNT and YENEEA. With V trimmed by 5 bases and J by 5 bases, 6 bases remained unmatched.

V is TRBV7-9 and J is TRBJ2-3, with D possibly being TRBD2 (6 bases). CDR1 and CDR2 from the germline V gene are SEHNR and FQNEAQ (reference sequence). Trimming stripped 5 bases from V and 8 bases from J, with 17 bases between. The CDR3 loop spans 14 amino acids. The CDR3 DNA is TGTGCCAGCAGCCTGGTGGGGGACTCGGTTACGCAGTATTTT. Residues: CASSLVGDSVTQYF.

J is TRBJ1-1 and V is TRBV11-2, with D uncertain. V was clipped by 5 bases and J by 5 bases, with 9 bases between them. The CDR3 has 12 residues. Germline-derived CDR1 and CDR2 are SGHAT and FQNNGV. CDR3 sequence (DNA): TGTGCCAGCAGCCAAGCGGGTACTGAAGCTTTCTTT. This translates into CASSQAGTEAFF.

J is TRBJ1-2 and V is TRBV11-2; 9 positions match TRBD1. This CDR3 has 15 residues. V shed 2 bases and J 4 bases; nucleotides not matched to a gene: 5. Germline CDR1 reads SGHAT; CDR2 reads FQNNGV. As DNA, the CDR3 is TGTGCCAGCAGCTTAAGGGACAGGGCCTCCTATGGCTACACCTTC. Translation: CASSLRDRASYGYTF.

V usage is TRBV19 and J usage is TRBJ2-2; D unresolved. The germline V and J ends were trimmed by 8 bases and 6 bases, with 10 bases remaining between them. The CDR3 is made up of 12 amino acids. Germline CDR1 and CDR2: LNHDA and SQIVND (reference sequence). The CDR3 sequence: CASAPFSGELFF. The CDR3 DNA reads TGTGCCAGTGCGCCTTTTTCCGGGGAGCTGTTTTTT. The variable domain in full, completed from reference TRBV19 and TRBJ2-2, reads DGGITQSPKYLFRKEGQNVTLSCEQNLNHDAMYWYRQDPGQGLRLIYYSQIVNDFQKGDIAEGYSVSREKKESFPLTVTSAQKNPTAFYLCASAPFSGELFFGEGSRLTVL.